This T cell receptor beta chain was retrieved from a study of OX40 agonist ivuxolimab in advanced cancers. Study outcomes and limitations: At 0.1 to 3.0 mg/kg and by week 6, CD4+ and CD8+ T cells in the blood had expanded clonally. Clonal expansion among partial responders at 0.1-3.0 mg/kg ranked near the lowest.

Points on this clone: Its antigen is currently unknown.

Assay used: immunoSEQ multiplex PCR; TCRdb lists only in-frame clones, some missing. The sample contains about 49,000 clones, around 80% of which appear only once. V was clipped by 6 bases and J by 5 bases, with 13 bases between them. The CDR3 has 12 residues. Germline V gives CDR1 SQVTM, CDR2 ANQGSEA. This material consisted of CD4+ or CD8+ T cells sorted from blood, taken in a trial of the OX40 agonist ivuxolimab. The chain links TRBV29-1 to TRBJ1-1; D possibly corresponds to TRBD1 (6 bases). This TCR was sampled from an adult with an advanced solid tumor such as melanoma, head and neck, liver or kidney cancer. The CDR3 here is CSVGQPYTEAFF. The CDR3 bases are TGCAGCGTAGGACAGCCTTATACTGAAGCTTTCTTT.